Listed here is a single T cell receptor (beta chain). Antigen specificity is unknown. Clones were read by immunoSEQ multiplex PCR, and TCRdb kept only the in-frame ones, dropping some. The repertoire includes some 50,000 clones, approximately 86% of them detected once, and roughly a sixth sits in the top ten. The data were obtained in a study of T cells in localized non-small cell lung cancer. Findings and caveats of the study: Heterogeneity is still possible, as just one tumor region was sequenced. Peak T cell clonality was found in uninvolved adjacent lung, exceeding tumor.

Germline V lookup: CDR1 LGHNT, CDR2 FRNRAP. V lost 0 bases to trimming and J lost 0 bases; unmatched junction nucleotides: 9. The CDR3 runs to 18 residues. This receptor was identified in a female donor with stage II lung adenocarcinoma. The specimen was PBMCs, collected before any cancer treatment. The chain combines TRBV12-5 with TRBJ1-1; 8 positions match TRBD1. The CDR3 sequence is CASGLVFLGQGMNTEAFF. CDR3 coding DNA: TGTGCTAGTGGTTTGGTTTTCTTAGGACAGGGCATGAACACTGAAGCTTTCTTT.